What follows describes a single TCR beta chain. No antigen is known for it. Data came from immunoSEQ multiplex PCR; TCRdb stores just in-frame clones and leaves some out. Of around 90,000 clones in the sample, around nine tenths were seen once. The sample comes from a study of T cell responses to AZD1222 COVID-19 vaccine. Background on the study: Samples with a second dose at about 4 or about 12 weeks were pooled together. Study-level findings and limits: Among the donors, most were white British and more were female, and clonal diversity was possibly underestimated. Baseline serostatus was positive in only a handful of AZD1222 recipients.

V was trimmed by 0 bases and J by 1 base, leaving 13 bases between them. CDR1 and CDR2 (germline): LNHNV, YYDKDF (reference sequence). The CDR3 totals 17 residues. This sequence joins TRBV15 and TRBJ1-5; TRBD1 is a possible D gene (5 bases). The sequence was collected from an adult in good health. Sequencing used peripheral blood, obtained on day 0 of AZD1222 vaccination. The CDR3 nucleotides read TGTGCCACCAGCAGAGATCTCGTACAGGCGAGCAATCAGCCCCAGCATTTT. This encodes CATSRDLVQASNQPQHF.